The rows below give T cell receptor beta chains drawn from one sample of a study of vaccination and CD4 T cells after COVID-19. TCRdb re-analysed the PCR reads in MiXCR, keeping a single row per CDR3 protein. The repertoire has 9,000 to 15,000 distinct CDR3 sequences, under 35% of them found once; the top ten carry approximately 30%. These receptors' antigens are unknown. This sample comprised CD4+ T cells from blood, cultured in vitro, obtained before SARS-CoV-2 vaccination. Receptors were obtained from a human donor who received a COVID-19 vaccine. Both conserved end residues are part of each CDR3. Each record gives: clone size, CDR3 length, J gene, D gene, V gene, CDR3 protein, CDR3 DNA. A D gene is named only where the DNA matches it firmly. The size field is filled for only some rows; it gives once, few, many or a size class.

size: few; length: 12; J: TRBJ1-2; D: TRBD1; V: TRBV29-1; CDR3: CSVRQGADGYTF; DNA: TGCAGCGTTCGACAGGGGGCGGATGGCTACACCTTC
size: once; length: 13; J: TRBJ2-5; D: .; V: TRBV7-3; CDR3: CASSTNQEGSQYF; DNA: TGTGCCAGCAGCACTAATCAAGAAGGAAGCCAGTACTTC
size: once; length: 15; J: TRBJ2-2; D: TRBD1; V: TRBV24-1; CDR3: CATSDGDRVTGELFF; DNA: TGTGCCACCAGTGATGGGGACAGGGTGACCGGGGAGCTGTTTTTT
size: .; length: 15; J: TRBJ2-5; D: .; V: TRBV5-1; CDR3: CASSLIQAGQETQYF; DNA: TGCGCCAGCAGCTTAATCCAGGCAGGTCAAGAGACCCAGTACTTC
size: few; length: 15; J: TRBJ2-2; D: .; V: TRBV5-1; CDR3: CASSLSGWNTGELFF; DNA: TGCGCCAGCAGCTTGAGCGGGTGGAACACCGGGGAGCTGTTTTTT
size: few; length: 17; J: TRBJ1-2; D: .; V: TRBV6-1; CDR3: CASSAGTAQSANYGYTF; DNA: TGTGCCAGCAGTGCTGGAACGGCACAGAGCGCTAACTATGGCTACACCTTC
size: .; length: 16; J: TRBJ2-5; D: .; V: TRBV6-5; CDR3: CASSYSRPGQQETQYF; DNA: TGTGCCAGCAGTTACTCGCGCCCTGGGCAACAAGAGACCCAGTACTTC
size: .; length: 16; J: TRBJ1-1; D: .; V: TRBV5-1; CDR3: CASSLESGRMNTEAFF; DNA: TGCGCCAGCAGCTTGGAGTCAGGGCGTATGAACACTGAAGCTTTCTTT
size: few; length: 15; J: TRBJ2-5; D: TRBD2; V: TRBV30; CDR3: CAWTSGGARRETQYF; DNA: TGTGCCTGGACTAGCGGGGGGGCGAGGCGGGAGACCCAGTACTTC
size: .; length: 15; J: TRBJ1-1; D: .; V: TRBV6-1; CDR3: CASSPTGTGAFEAFF; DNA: TGTGCCAGCAGTCCCACCGGAACAGGAGCCTTCGAAGCTTTCTTT
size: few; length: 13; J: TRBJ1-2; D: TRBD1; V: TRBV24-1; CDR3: CATSEDRDNGYTF; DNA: TGTGCCACCTCAGAGGACAGGGATAACGGCTACACCTTC
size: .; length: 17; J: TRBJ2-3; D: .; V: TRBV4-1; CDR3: CASSQEFGGPVTDTQYF; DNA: TGCGCCAGCAGCCAAGAGTTCGGGGGGCCCGTCACAGATACGCAGTATTTT
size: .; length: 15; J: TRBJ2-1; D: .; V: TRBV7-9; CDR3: CASSLEGGTYNEQFF; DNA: TGTGCCAGCAGCTTAGAGGGGGGGACCTACAATGAGCAGTTCTTC
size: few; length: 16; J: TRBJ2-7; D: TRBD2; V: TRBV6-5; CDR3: CASSYYLAGGFNEQYF; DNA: TGTGCCAGCAGTTATTACTTAGCGGGGGGGTTCAACGAGCAGTACTTC
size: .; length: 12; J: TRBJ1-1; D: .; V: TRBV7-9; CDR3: CASSLGSRKAFF; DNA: TGTGCCAGCAGCTTAGGGTCTAGGAAAGCTTTCTTT
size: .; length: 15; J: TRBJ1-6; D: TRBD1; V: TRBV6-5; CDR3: CASSYSETGNSPLHF; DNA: TGTGCCAGCAGTTACTCGGAGACAGGGAATTCACCCCTCCACTTT
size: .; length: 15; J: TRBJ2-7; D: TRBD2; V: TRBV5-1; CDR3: CASSSKTSGADEQYF; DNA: TGCGCCAGCAGCTCAAAAACTAGCGGGGCCGACGAGCAGTACTTC
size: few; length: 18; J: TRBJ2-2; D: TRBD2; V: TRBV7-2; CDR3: CASSLVLAGGTNTGELFF; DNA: TGTGCCAGCAGCTTAGTACTAGCGGGGGGTACGAACACCGGGGAGCTGTTTTTT
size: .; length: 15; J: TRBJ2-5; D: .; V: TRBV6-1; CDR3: CASSENLDRQETQYF; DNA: TGTGCCAGCAGTGAAAATCTCGACAGACAAGAGACCCAGTACTTC
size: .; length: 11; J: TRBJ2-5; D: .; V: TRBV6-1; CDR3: CASSEAREEYF; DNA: TGTGCCAGCAGTGAAGCGAGGGAAGAGTACTTC
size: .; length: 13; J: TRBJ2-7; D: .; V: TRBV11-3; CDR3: CASSKSGVNEQYF; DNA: TGTGCCAGCAGCAAAAGTGGAGTTAACGAGCAGTACTTC
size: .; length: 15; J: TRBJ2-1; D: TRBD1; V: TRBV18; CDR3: CASSPPPGQVNEQFF; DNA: TGTGCCAGCTCACCACCGCCTGGACAGGTCAATGAGCAGTTCTTC
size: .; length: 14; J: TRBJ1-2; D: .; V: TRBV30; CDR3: CAWSKPRARGGYTF; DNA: TGTGCCTGGAGTAAACCCCGGGCCCGTGGTGGCTACACCTTC
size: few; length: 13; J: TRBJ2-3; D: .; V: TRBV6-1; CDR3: CASNILGVNTQYF; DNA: TGTGCCAGCAATATACTAGGGGTGAATACGCAGTATTTT
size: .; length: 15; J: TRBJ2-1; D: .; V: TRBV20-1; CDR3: CSLMNTRLQQAEQFF; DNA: TGCAGTCTAATGAACACCAGGTTACAACAGGCTGAGCAGTTCTTC
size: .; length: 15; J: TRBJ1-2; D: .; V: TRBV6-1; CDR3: CASSEYSAGNYGYTF; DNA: TGTGCCAGCAGTGAATATTCGGCAGGGAACTATGGCTACACCTTC
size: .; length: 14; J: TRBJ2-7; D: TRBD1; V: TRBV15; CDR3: CATSRNRGDYEQYF; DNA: TGTGCCACCAGCAGAAACAGGGGTGACTACGAGCAGTACTTC
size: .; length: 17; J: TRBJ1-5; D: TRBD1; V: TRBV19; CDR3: CASSKRRTGLDIQPQHF; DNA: TGTGCCAGTAGCAAGAGAAGGACAGGGCTTGATATTCAGCCCCAGCATTTT